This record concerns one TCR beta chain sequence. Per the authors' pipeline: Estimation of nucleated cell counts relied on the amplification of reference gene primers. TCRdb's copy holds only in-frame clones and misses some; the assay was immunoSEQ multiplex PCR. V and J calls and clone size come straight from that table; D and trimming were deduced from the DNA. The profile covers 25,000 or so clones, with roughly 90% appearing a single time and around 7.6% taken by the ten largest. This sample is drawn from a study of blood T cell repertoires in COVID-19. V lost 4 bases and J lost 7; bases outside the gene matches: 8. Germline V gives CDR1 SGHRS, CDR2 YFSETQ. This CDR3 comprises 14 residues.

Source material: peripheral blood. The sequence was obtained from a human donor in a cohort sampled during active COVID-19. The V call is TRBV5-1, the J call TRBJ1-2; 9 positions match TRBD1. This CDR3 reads CASSRSTGGPGYTF. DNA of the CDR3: TGCGCCAGCAGCCGCTCAACAGGGGGCCCTGGCTACACCTTC.